The 26 T cell receptor beta chains given below trace back to one sample, sequenced in a study of blood T cell repertoires in COVID-19. Some clones are missing from TCRdb's copy, which holds only in-frame ones; the method was immunoSEQ multiplex PCR. In the table there are approximately 170,000 clones, 65% to 85% of which are singletons. The sample comprised peripheral blood. The receptors derive from a human donor with acute or convalescent COVID-19. The donor label of this sample is uncertain.

This sequence joins TRBV3-1 (or the pseudogene TRBV3-2) and TRBJ2-5; TRBD2 agrees at 9 bases. Germline V lookup: CDR1 LGHDT, CDR2 YNNKEL (reference sequence). Germline trimming cut 4 bases from V and 0 bases from J; bases unmatched to any gene: 12. This CDR3 is built from 18 residues. CDR3 DNA: TGTGCCAGCAGCCGAAGGGGGCTAGCGGGGACCCACCAAGAGACCCAGTACTTC. This codes for CASSRRGLAGTHQETQYF.

Concerning this clone: Other DNA sequences of this sample code for an identical CDR3. The chain uses TRBV6-5 and TRBJ1-3; D gene unclear. CDR3 length: 12 amino acids. V gave up 11 bases and J gave up 0 bases, with 8 bases separating them. Germline V lookup: CDR1 MNHEY, CDR2 SVGAGI. CDR3 bases: TGTGCCTCCCATAGCTCTGGAAACACCATATATTTT. Protein: CASHSSGNTIYF.

This clone has only one observation. The chain is built from TRBV18 and TRBJ1-2, with unresolved D. CDR3 length: 14 residues. CDR1 is KGHSH and CDR2 is LQKENI in the germline V gene. Trimming pared 9 bases from V and 2 bases from J, leaving 16 bases between. The CDR3 reads CASKNTGLNYGYTF. The CDR3 DNA reads TGTGCCAGTAAAAATACGGGATTAAACTATGGCTACACCTTC.

The V and J genes are TRBV29-1 and TRBJ1-5; 7 positions agree with TRBD1. The CDR3 totals 16 residues. Germline CDR1 reads SQVTM; CDR2 reads ANQGSEA. Trimming cost V 4 bases and J 4 bases; bases outside gene matches: 13. The CDR3 DNA is TGCAGCGTTGGACAGGGACTTCCAGGGTCTAATCAGCCCCAGCATTTT. Amino acid sequence: CSVGQGLPGSNQPQHF.

The rearrangement links TRBV5-6 to TRBJ2-5; a possible D gene is TRBD1 (6 bases). V gave up 2 bases and J gave up 2 bases, with 16 bases separating them. Germline CDR1 reads SGHDT; CDR2 reads YYEEEE. This CDR3 region has 16 residues. CDR3 region: CASSFLSGQSQETQYF. In DNA, the CDR3 is TGTGCCAGCAGCTTTCTCTCTGGACAGTCACAAGAGACCCAGTACTTC.

This chain joins TRBV30 and TRBJ1-1; D gene ambiguous. The germline gives CDR1 GTSNPN, CDR2 SVGIG (reference sequence). The CDR3 length is 13 residues. Trimming cost V 5 bases and J 7 bases, with 17 bases left between them. The CDR3 sequence: CAWYQYGFREAFF. As DNA, the CDR3 is TGTGCCTGGTACCAATACGGTTTCCGTGAAGCTTTCTTT.

The CDR3 reads CTSSPRPLHF. DNA for the CDR3: TGCACCAGCAGCCCCCGGCCCCTCCACTTT. The chain joins TRBV1 to TRBJ1-6. TRBV1 is recorded as a pseudogene. The CDR3 extends over 10 amino acids.

The rearrangement uses TRBV9 and TRBJ2-7, with 7 bases lining up with TRBD2. This CDR3 is 15 amino acids long. The junction had 5 bases not matched to a gene; V was cut back by 0 bases and J by 2 bases. The germline gives CDR1 SGDLS, CDR2 YYNGEE. The CDR3 spells CASSVEGGSAYEQYF. The CDR3 nucleotides read TGTGCCAGCAGCGTAGAAGGCGGGAGTGCCTACGAGCAGTACTTC.

CDR3 coding DNA: TGTGCCTGGAGTGTAGGAGTCGCAGATACGCAGTATTTT. Protein sequence: CAWSVGVADTQYF. This chain connects TRBV30 to TRBJ2-3; D is uncertain. Per germline, CDR1 GTSNPN and CDR2 SVGIG (reference sequence). V lost 0 bases and J 4 bases, leaving 8 bases between the germline ends. This CDR3 has 13 residues.

This chain connects TRBV7-8 to TRBJ2-7; a weak D match, TRBD1 (5 bases). The CDR3 consists of 15 residues. Germline V lookup: CDR1 SGHVS, CDR2 FQNEAQ. The V and J ends lost 5 bases and 6 bases respectively, with 20 bases between them. The CDR3 reads CASSPTARDRFEQYF. In DNA, the CDR3 is TGTGCCAGCAGCCCCACCGCCAGGGATAGGTTCGAGCAGTACTTC. The whole variable domain, filled in from reference TRBV7-8 and TRBJ2-7, reads GAGVSQSPRYKVAKRGQDVALRCDPISGHVSLFWYQQALGQGPEFLTYFQNEAQLDKSGLPSDRFFAERPEGSVSTLKIQRTQQEDSAVYLCASSPTARDRFEQYFGPGTRLTVT.

Concerning this clone itself: The missing conserved phenylalanine or tryptophan at the end of this CDR3 makes a read error likely. The limits of the CDR3 on the DNA are not certain, so only TCRdb's listed CDR3 is given. This chain joins TRBV20-1 and TRBJ1-4; the table's D call TRBD1 went unverified against the DNA. The CDR3 is 11 amino acids long, termini counted. Germline loops: CDR1 DFQATT, CDR2 SNEGSKA (reference sequence). This chain's CDR3 is CSARWVSTWAL.

V gene TRBV11-3 combines with J gene TRBJ2-3; a weak D match, TRBD1 (5 bases). The V gene's germline CDR1 is SGHNT and CDR2 YENEEA. CDR3 length equals 14 residues. The V end lost 5 bases, the J end lost 0 bases, and 9 bases lay between the germline ends. The CDR3: CASSPTASTDTQYF. Written as DNA, the CDR3 is TGTGCCAGCAGCCCGACAGCTAGCACAGATACGCAGTATTTT.

This chain connects TRBV5-1 to TRBJ2-1, with TRBD2 matching 10 bases. CDR1 and CDR2 from the germline V gene are SGHRS and YFSETQ. The CDR3 covers 15 residues. Trimming took 1 base from V and 6 from J; bases not matched to a gene: 4. CDR3 in DNA: TGCGCCAGCAGCTTGTCAACTAGCGGGACCAATGAGCAGTTCTTC. Protein sequence: CASSLSTSGTNEQFF.

As DNA, the CDR3 is TGTGCCAGCAGTCCCTGGACTGTGAGCTCCTACGAGCAGTACTTC. Amino acid sequence: CASSPWTVSSYEQYF. V gene TRBV28 combines with J gene TRBJ2-7; tentative D call: TRBD2 (5 bases). Germline CDR1 reads MDHEN; CDR2 reads SYDVKM. V lost 5 bases to trimming and J lost 0 bases, with 14 bases between them. The CDR3 extends over 15 amino acids. The variable domain in full, completed from reference TRBV28 and TRBJ2-7, reads DVKVTQSSRYLVKRTGEKVFLECVQDMDHENMFWYRQDPGLGLRLIYFSYDVKMKEKGDIPEGYSVSREKKERFSLILESASTNQTSMYLCASSPWTVSSYEQYFGPGTRLTVT.

The V gene is TRBV5-4, the J gene TRBJ2-3; perhaps TRBD2 as D (7 bases). The germline CDR1 and CDR2 sequences are SGHNT and YYREEE (reference sequence). The CDR3 length is 15 residues. V lost 4 bases, J lost 5 bases, and 17 bases lay in between. CDR3 sequence (DNA): TGTGCCAGCAGCCCGCAGGGGAGGGTCGTAGATACGCAGTATTTT. Its translation is CASSPQGRVVDTQYF.

The chain carries TRBV7-6 and TRBJ2-2; perhaps TRBD2 as D (5 bases). The germline V gene encodes CDR1 SGHVS and CDR2 FNYEAQ. CDR3 length: 17 residues. The V end was cut by 3 bases, the J end by 2 bases, with 16 bases between. CDR3 sequence (DNA): TGTGCCAGCAGCTTCAATCGGGCGGGTTTTAACACCGGGGAGCTGTTTTTT. Protein product: CASSFNRAGFNTGELFF.

The gene calls are TRBV28 and TRBJ1-1; TRBD1 matches at 12 bases. V dropped 6 bases and J dropped 5; count of bases not matched to a gene: 16. Germline values: CDR1 MDHEN, CDR2 SYDVKM. The CDR3 totals 18 residues. This chain's CDR3 is CASRRGGTGGNLGTEAFF. The CDR3 coding sequence is TGTGCCAGCAGGAGGGGCGGGACAGGGGGCAATCTGGGGACTGAAGCTTTCTTT. The full variable domain, with the rest looked up from reference TRBV28 and TRBJ1-1, is DVKVTQSSRYLVKRTGEKVFLECVQDMDHENMFWYRQDPGLGLRLIYFSYDVKMKEKGDIPEGYSVSREKKERFSLILESASTNQTSMYLCASRRGGTGGNLGTEAFFGQGTRLTVV.

The V call is TRBV29-1, the J call TRBJ2-1; D unclear. From germline, CDR1 is SQVTM and CDR2 ANQGSEA. Trimming left V 1 base short and J 6 bases short, with 7 bases between. The CDR3 is made up of 12 amino acids. CDR3 sequence reads: CSVEALTNEQFF. CDR3 nucleotides: TGCAGCGTTGAAGCGCTAACCAATGAGCAGTTCTTC.

The gene calls are TRBV10-2 and TRBJ1-5; weak D call: TRBD1 (5 bases). CDR1 WSHSY and CDR2 SAAADI come from the germline V gene. V shed 2 bases and J shed 7 bases, with 15 bases lying between them. The CDR3 has 15 residues. The CDR3 DNA follows: TGCGCCAGCAGTGAGGGGCAGGGAATCGGCCAGCCCCAGCATTTT. As protein: CASSEGQGIGQPQHF.

J is TRBJ1-2 and V is TRBV15; a possible D gene is TRBD1 (5 bases). The CDR3 contains 15 residues. The V gene lost 3 bases and the J gene lost 4 bases, with 15 bases spanning the gap. The germline gives CDR1 LNHNV, CDR2 YYDKDF (reference sequence). DNA of the CDR3: TGTGCCACCAGCAGGATACCAATGGGGGGCTATGGCTACACCTTC. This translates into CATSRIPMGGYGYTF.

This sequence joins TRBV30 and TRBJ2-3, with D unresolved. The CDR3 extends over 14 amino acids. The ends were cut back, 3 bases at V and 2 bases at J, with 12 bases in the middle. The V gene's germline CDR1 is GTSNPN and CDR2 SVGIG (reference sequence). The CDR3 nucleotides read TGTGCCTGGAGCCCCAGAGGCCCCACAGATACGCAGTATTTT. This codes for CAWSPRGPTDTQYF. The full variable domain, in which reference TRBV30 and TRBJ2-3 provide the parts outside the CDR3, is SQTIHQWPATLVQPVGSPLSLECTVEGTSNPNLYWYRQAAGRGLQLLFYSVGIGQISSEVPQNLSASRPQDRQFILSSKKLLLSDSGFYLCAWSPRGPTDTQYFGPGTRLTVL.

The V call is TRBV19, the J call TRBJ2-4; possible D gene TRBD1, 7 bases. The CDR3 is made up of 17 amino acids. V shed 3 bases and J shed 1 base, with 16 bases lying between them. CDR1 is LNHDA and CDR2 is SQIVND in the germline V gene (reference sequence). CDR3 residues: CASSIRPGGSAKNIQYF. CDR3 in DNA: TGTGCCAGTAGTATCCGGCCAGGGGGGTCGGCCAAAAACATTCAGTACTTC.

The J gene is TRBJ1-6, the V gene TRBV3-1 (or the pseudogene TRBV3-2), with a weak D call TRBD1 (5 bases). Trimming removed 4 bases at V and 10 bases at J, with 14 bases between. This CDR3 comprises 14 residues. The germline CDR1 and CDR2 sequences are LGHDT and YNNKEL (reference sequence). The CDR3 spells CASSPLDGGSPLHF. In DNA form, the CDR3 reads TGTGCCAGCAGCCCATTGGACGGGGGGTCACCCCTCCACTTT.

The sample holds one count of this clone. The CDR3 DNA reads TGTGCCAGCAGTGATTACAGGGGAGAAGGCACCGAAAAACTGTTTTTT. Translation: CASSDYRGEGTEKLFF. The gene calls are TRBV25-1 and TRBJ1-4; 7 bases match TRBD1. Germline loops: CDR1 MGHDK, CDR2 SYGVNS. The CDR3 has 16 residues. The V segment lost 3 bases and the J segment 8 bases; nucleotides outside the gene matches: 12.

This sequence joins TRBV6-2 or TRBV6-3 and TRBJ2-1; TRBD2 aligns across 15 bases. Germline CDR1 MNHEY, CDR2 SVGEGT. The CDR3 spans 19 residues. The ends lost 6 bases at V and 2 bases at J; junction bases unmatched: 11. Here the CDR3 DNA reads TGTGCCAGCAGCAAAGGGACTAGCGGGGGGAAATTTACCTACAATGAGCAGTTCTTC. Residues: CASSKGTSGGKFTYNEQFF.

The chain employs TRBV30 and TRBJ1-5, with D perhaps TRBD1 (6 bases). The CDR3 length is 12 residues. Germline assignment: CDR1 GTSNPN and CDR2 SVGIG (reference sequence). With 3 bases removed from V and 6 bases from J, the gap between germline ends came to 9 bases. The CDR3 bases are TGTGCCTGGAGCCTGGACAGTCAGCCCCAGCATTTT. Amino acid sequence: CAWSLDSQPQHF.